What follows describes a single T cell receptor (beta chain). Which antigen it targets is not known. It has no much larger one-base neighbor in the sample; base qualities were not kept. The data stem from a study of PD-1 blockade in classical Hodgkin lymphoma (dated by TCRdb to about 2020). With respect to the entire study: Nivolumab dosing was 3 mg/kg intravenously every 2 weeks, continuing until either disease progression or unacceptable toxicity. The study used TCR beta sequencing and CyTOF to define a peripheral blood immune signature of response to PD-1 blockade in classical Hodgkin lymphoma. Study-wide findings and limitations: Only a single clinical trial cohort was studied, and what caused the repertoire differences, possibly disease activity or prior therapy, remained undefined. Lower diversity was seen in patients whose nivolumab began less than 1 year after ASCT, and these patients were left out of later analyses so that immune reconstitution would not confound the results. Trial patients with a complete response had baseline diversity similar to that of newly diagnosed patients, while partial responders and progressors had significantly lower diversity. CD4+ but not CD8+ TCR diversity rose significantly by C4D1 (p=0.0027 vs p=0.16), most apparent in complete responders (p=0.02). Baseline TCR diversity was reported to be lower in newly diagnosed patients than in healthy donors and to be lower still in relapsed/refractory patients.

Explained via the paper, the time point label denotes: cycle 1 day 1 (C1D1), immediately before nivolumab initiation. All trial patients had relapsed after autologous stem cell transplantation, with cohorts A, B and C differing in prior brentuximab vedotin exposure. The trial cohort was composed of around 60 patients with relapsed/refractory classical Hodgkin lymphoma, for whom complete response, partial response or progressive disease was recorded as best overall response. Single-agent nivolumab was administered to trial patients in the multi-cohort phase II CheckMate 205 trial. An independent review committee assessed best overall response by applying the 2007 International Working Group response criteria. PBMCs from the trial were collected at three points: immediately before nivolumab initiation (C1D1), and during therapy at cycle 2 day 1 and cycle 4 day 1. After peripheral blood was drawn into 8 mL Vacutainer Cell Preparation Tubes, PBMCs were isolated by centrifugation and then cryopreserved.

The Qiagen DNeasy kit was used to extract genomic DNA both from unsorted PBMCs and from the negatively selected CD4+ and CD8+ fractions. TCR beta CDR3 regions were amplified by immunoSEQ multiplex PCR using primers annealing to V and J segments. A synthetic immune receptor repertoire was used to minimize amplification bias, and remaining bias was computationally removed after sequencing. The original methods were these. Repertoire diversity was quantified as the Shannon entropy index using custom Python scripts. Unsorted, CD4+ and CD8+ repertoires were analyzed separately, except in combined analyses where CD4+ and CD8+ sequences were merged in silico. Clonal expansion was defined as a frequency increase of at least 2-fold after treatment compared with C1D1, and clones undetected at baseline were assigned a pseudocount of 0.5. Clones with 0 or 1 copy at C1D1 were classified as singleton clones, and clones with 2 or more copies were classified as non-singleton clones. Clones expanded in unsorted samples were assigned a CD4+, CD8+ or unknown annotation through matching of protein sequences in sorted samples from the same patient. Wilcoxon tests were applied to paired samples to test diversity changes from C1D1 to C4D1. The table comes from immuneACCESS by way of TCRdb, which keeps in-frame sequences with V and J called. Part of the clones is missing from these tables; in studies checked, under half for an unresolved V gene and the rest for unknown reasons. The V and J calls and clone size are taken from that table; D and trimming were inferred from the DNA. This sample gives some 60,000 clones in total; 75% to 90% of them show up just once. Clones ranked in the top ten supply about 15% of the sample.

The germline ends are 8 bases apart after V is trimmed by 1 base and J by 1 base. From the cysteine through the phenylalanine, the CDR3 covers 15 amino acids. This entry keeps only the CDR3 DNA: 45 bases, framed from base 1. The germline V gene (reference sequence) gives CDR1 as LNHDA and CDR2 as SQIVND. The specimen comprised peripheral blood mononuclear cells (PBMCs), sampled at baseline. The chain links TRBV19 with TRBJ1-5, with no reliable assignment of the D segment. The sequence was obtained from a human donor with classical Hodgkin lymphoma. The base sequence is TGTGCCAGTAGTATAGCAGGCTTCAGCAATCAGCCCCAGCATTTT. This yields the protein CASSIAGFSNQPQHF.